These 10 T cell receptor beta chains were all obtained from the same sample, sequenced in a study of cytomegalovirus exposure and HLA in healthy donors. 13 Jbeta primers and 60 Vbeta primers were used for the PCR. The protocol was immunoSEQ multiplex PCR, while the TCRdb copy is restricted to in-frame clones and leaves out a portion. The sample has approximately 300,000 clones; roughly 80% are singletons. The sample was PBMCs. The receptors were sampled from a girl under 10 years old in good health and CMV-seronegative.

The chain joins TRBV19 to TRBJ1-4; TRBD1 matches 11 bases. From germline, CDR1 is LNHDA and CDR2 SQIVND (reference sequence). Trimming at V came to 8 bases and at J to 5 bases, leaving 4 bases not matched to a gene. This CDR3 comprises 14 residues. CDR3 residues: CASLDRGRNEKLFF. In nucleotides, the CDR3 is TGTGCCAGTCTGGACAGGGGGCGCAATGAAAAACTGTTTTTT.

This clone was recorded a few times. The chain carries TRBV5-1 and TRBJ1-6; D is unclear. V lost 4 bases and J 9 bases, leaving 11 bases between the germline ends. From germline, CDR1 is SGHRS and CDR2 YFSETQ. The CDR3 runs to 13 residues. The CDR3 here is CASSVEQSSPLHF. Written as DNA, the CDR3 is TGCGCCAGCAGCGTGGAGCAAAGTTCACCCCTCCACTTT.

CDR3 DNA: TGTGCCAGCAGCTTGGCAGGGTTGAGCTACGAGCAGTACTTC. Protein product: CASSLAGLSYEQYF. This chain links TRBV5-5 with TRBJ2-7, with D perhaps TRBD1 (5 bases). The CDR3 is 14 amino acids. V was trimmed by 0 bases and J by 3 bases, leaving 10 bases between them. Germline V gives CDR1 SGHKS, CDR2 YYEKEE (reference sequence). The full variable domain, completed using reference TRBV5-5 and TRBJ2-7, is DAGVTQSPTHLIKTRGQQVTLRCSPISGHKSVSWYQQVLGQGPQFIFQYYEKEERGRGNFPDRFSARQFPNYSSELNVNALLLGDSALYLCASSLAGLSYEQYFGPGTRLTVT.

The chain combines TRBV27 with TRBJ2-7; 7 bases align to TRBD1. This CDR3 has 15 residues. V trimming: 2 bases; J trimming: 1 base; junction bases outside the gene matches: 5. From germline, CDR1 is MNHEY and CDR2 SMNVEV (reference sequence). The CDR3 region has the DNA TGTGCCAGCAGTTTAATTGGACAGGCGTCCTACGAGCAGTACTTC. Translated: CASSLIGQASYEQYF.

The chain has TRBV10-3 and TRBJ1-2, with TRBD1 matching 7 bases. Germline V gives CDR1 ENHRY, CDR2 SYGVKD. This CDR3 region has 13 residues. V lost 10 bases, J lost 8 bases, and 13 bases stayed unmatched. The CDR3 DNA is TGTGCCACCGTTGACAGGGAAAATTGGGGCTACACCTTC. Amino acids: CATVDRENWGYTF.

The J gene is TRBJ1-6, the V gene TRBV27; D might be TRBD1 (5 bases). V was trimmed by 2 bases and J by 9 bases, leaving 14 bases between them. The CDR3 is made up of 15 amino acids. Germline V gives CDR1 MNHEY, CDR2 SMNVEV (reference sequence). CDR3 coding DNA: TGTGCCAGCAGTTTAACGGGTCAGGGCCGTTCACCCCTCCACTTT. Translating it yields CASSLTGQGRSPLHF.

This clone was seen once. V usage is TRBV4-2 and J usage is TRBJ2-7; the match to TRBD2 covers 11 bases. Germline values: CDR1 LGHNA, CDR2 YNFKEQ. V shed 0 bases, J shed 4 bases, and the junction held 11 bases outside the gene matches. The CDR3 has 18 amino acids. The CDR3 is CASSQESIAGGPGYEQYF. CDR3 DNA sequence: TGTGCCAGCAGCCAAGAAAGTATAGCGGGAGGGCCGGGTTACGAGCAGTACTTC.

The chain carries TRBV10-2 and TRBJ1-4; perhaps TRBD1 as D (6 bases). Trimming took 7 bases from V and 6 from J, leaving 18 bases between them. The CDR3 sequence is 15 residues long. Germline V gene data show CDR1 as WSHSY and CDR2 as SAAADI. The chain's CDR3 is CASKPSQGRHEKLFF. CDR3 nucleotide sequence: TGCGCCAGCAAGCCCTCACAGGGAAGACATGAAAAACTGTTTTTT.

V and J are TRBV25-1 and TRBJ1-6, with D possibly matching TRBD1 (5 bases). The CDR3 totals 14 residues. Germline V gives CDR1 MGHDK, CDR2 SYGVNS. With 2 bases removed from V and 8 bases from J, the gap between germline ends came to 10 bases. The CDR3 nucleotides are TGTGCCAGCAGTGAACAGGGTTTGGATTCACCCCTCCACTTT. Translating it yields CASSEQGLDSPLHF.

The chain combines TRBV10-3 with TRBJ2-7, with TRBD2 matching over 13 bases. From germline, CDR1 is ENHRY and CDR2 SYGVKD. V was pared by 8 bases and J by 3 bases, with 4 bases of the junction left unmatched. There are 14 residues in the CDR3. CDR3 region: CAIGGLAGDYEQYF. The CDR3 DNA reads TGTGCCATCGGTGGACTAGCGGGAGACTACGAGCAGTACTTC.